One sample yielded the 15 T cell receptor beta chains listed below, sequenced in a study of cytomegalovirus exposure and HLA in healthy donors. PCR was performed using 60 Vbeta and 13 Jbeta primers. TCRdb's table, derived via immunoSEQ multiplex PCR, lists solely in-frame clones and lacks some. The table includes approximately 210,000 clones, around 86% detected once. The sample taken for sequencing was PBMCs. These receptors were taken from a woman under 30 in good health and CMV-seronegative.

The chain is built from TRBV10-3 and TRBJ1-3, with 8 bases identical to TRBD1. V lost 2 bases to trimming and J lost 8 bases; unmatched junction nucleotides: 11. The CDR3 covers 16 residues. Germline V gene sequence: CDR1 ENHRY, CDR2 SYGVKD. The CDR3 DNA reads as TGTGCCATCAGTGAGGATGCATGGACAGGGAGGCACACCATATATTTT. Its protein product is CAISEDAWTGRHTIYF.

This clone was picked up a small number of times. This chain uses TRBV7-8 with TRBJ2-1; 11 nucleotides agree with TRBD1. Germline CDR1 SGHVS, CDR2 FQNEAQ. Trimming cost V 5 bases and J 4 bases; bases outside gene matches: 7. This CDR3 is 16 amino acids long. Written as DNA, the CDR3 is TGTGCCAGCAGCCGCGTGGGGACAGGGGGGTACAATGAGCAGTTCTTC. It encodes CASSRVGTGGYNEQFF.

The rearrangement links TRBV10-1 to TRBJ1-5, with TRBD1 matching over 7 bases. The CDR3 covers 14 residues. V lost 4 bases, J lost 3 bases, and 3 bases stayed unmatched. Germline V CDR1 and CDR2: WNHNN, SYGVQD (reference sequence). DNA for the CDR3: TGCGCCAGCAGTGTTGGGACAGACAATCAGCCCCAGCATTTT. It is translated as CASSVGTDNQPQHF.

The V gene is TRBV28, the J gene TRBJ2-7; TRBD1 matches at 10 bases. The CDR3 is made up of 14 amino acids. Germline V lookup: CDR1 MDHEN, CDR2 SYDVKM. The V and J ends lost 7 bases and 5 bases, in that order; junction bases with no gene match: 8. In nucleotides, the CDR3 is TGTGCCAGCACCTCCTCCGGGACAGGGGACGAGCAGTACTTC. It specifies CASTSSGTGDEQYF.

This clone has more than one count but fewer than ten. The chain has TRBV6-1 and TRBJ2-2, with 9 bases matching TRBD1. This CDR3 comprises 16 residues. After removal of 3 bases from V and 3 bases from J, the junction contained 5 bases not matched to a gene. The germline CDR1 and CDR2 sequences are MNHNS and SASEGT. The CDR3 is CASSDGTGWDTGELFF. CDR3 in DNA: TGTGCCAGCAGTGATGGGACAGGGTGGGACACCGGGGAGCTGTTTTTT.

The chain recombines TRBV19 with TRBJ2-1; 8 bases align to TRBD1. Germline lookup yields CDR1 LNHDA and CDR2 SQIVND (reference sequence). This CDR3 spans 14 amino acids. Trimming at V came to 10 bases and at J to 6 bases, leaving 11 bases not matched to a gene. In DNA, the CDR3 is TGTGCCACCGAACAGGGGGAAGCTTCCAATGAGCAGTTCTTC. As protein: CATEQGEASNEQFF.

The rearrangement links TRBV29-1 to TRBJ2-5; D is perhaps TRBD1 (5 bases). In germline, CDR1 is SQVTM, CDR2 ANQGSEA. CDR3 length equals 12 residues. Deletions cut 6 bases from V and 5 bases from J, with 13 bases between. In nucleotides, the CDR3 is TGCAGCGTAGGGGTCTCCTGGGAGACCCAGTACTTC. Amino acid sequence: CSVGVSWETQYF.

The chain uses TRBV9 and TRBJ2-1; TRBD2 aligns across 12 bases. The V gene end was trimmed by 4 bases and the J gene end by 7 bases; junction bases not matched to a gene: 6. The CDR3 contains 15 residues. Germline CDR1 SGDLS, CDR2 YYNGEE. The CDR3 region is CASSLLAGGLNEQFF. CDR3 bases: TGTGCCAGCAGCCTCCTAGCGGGGGGGCTGAATGAGCAGTTCTTC.

This chain links TRBV5-6 with TRBJ2-2; TRBD2 aligns across 10 bases. The CDR3 length is 15 residues. Germline CDR1 SGHDT, CDR2 YYEEEE. The junction had 3 bases not matched to a gene; V was cut back by 3 bases and J by 4 bases. The CDR3 bases are TGTGCCAGCAGCTCGGAGCGGGAGGGCACCGGGGAGCTGTTTTTT. Its protein is CASSSEREGTGELFF.

The chain uses TRBV29-1 and TRBJ2-3, with 7 bases matching TRBD2. Germline loops: CDR1 SQVTM, CDR2 ANQGSEA. V lost 4 bases to trimming and J lost 5 bases; unmatched junction nucleotides: 6. The length of the CDR3 is 13 residues. DNA of the CDR3: TGCAGCGTTGTAGGGAGGGTCCTAGATACGCAGTATTTT. This codes for CSVVGRVLDTQYF.

The CDR3 DNA follows: TGTGCCAGCAGCATACTGGGACAGGGGTGGCCTTACACCTTC. It encodes CASSILGQGWPYTF. This chain joins TRBV25-1 and TRBJ1-2, with 10 nucleotides matching TRBD1. CDR1 MGHDK and CDR2 SYGVNS come from the germline V gene. The CDR3 is made up of 14 amino acids. V lost 6 bases to trimming and J lost 11 bases; unmatched junction nucleotides: 12.

This chain joins TRBV2 and TRBJ2-7; D uncertain. The CDR3 spans 14 residues. Germline assignment: CDR1 SNHLY and CDR2 FYNNEI. Trimming shortened V by 6 bases and J by 5 bases, and 17 bases separated the two germline ends. The CDR3 coding sequence is TGTGCCAGCAGCACTCAACTGGTGGGCCACGAGCAGTACTTC. Amino acids: CASSTQLVGHEQYF.

The chain combines TRBV14 with TRBJ2-7, with 8 bases aligning to TRBD1. The CDR3 spans 15 residues. V lost 0 bases to trimming and J lost 4 bases; unmatched junction nucleotides: 5. Germline CDR1 reads SGHDN; CDR2 reads FVKESK. The CDR3 protein is CASSQDRDRWYEQYF. In DNA, the CDR3 is TGTGCCAGCAGCCAAGACCGGGACAGGTGGTACGAGCAGTACTTC.

V is TRBV4-1 and J is TRBJ1-3; tentative D call: TRBD1 (5 bases). Germline V lookup: CDR1 MGHRA, CDR2 YSYEKL. Trimming removed 4 bases from V and 2 bases from J, with 12 bases in between. CDR3 length equals 15 residues. The CDR3 DNA reads as TGCGCCAGCAGCCTACAGCCAGGGACTGGAAACACCATATATTTT. Protein product: CASSLQPGTGNTIYF.

The chain links TRBV6-4 to TRBJ1-2; D is unclear. The V end was cut by 3 bases, the J end by 6 bases, with 17 bases between. The CDR3 extends over 15 amino acids. The germline CDR1 and CDR2 sequences are MRHNA and SNTAGT. In DNA, the CDR3 is TGTGCCAGCAGTGATGTGGCGGGCGGCCAAAATGGCTACACCTTC. It translates to CASSDVAGGQNGYTF.